This record covers a single TCR beta chain. The ends were cut back, 7 bases at V and 0 bases at J, with 7 bases in the middle. The germline V gene has CDR1 MNHGY and CDR2 SAAAGT. The CDR3 is made up of 13 amino acids. This sample's treatment: preoperative locoregional IRX-2 cytokine immunotherapy. This phase Ib study tested locoregional IRX-2 cytokine immunotherapy given before surgery. Some clones are missing from TCRdb's copy, which holds only in-frame ones; the method was immunoSEQ multiplex PCR. The table includes roughly 5,300 clones, 73% detected once. The sample comes from a study of preoperative IRX-2 immunotherapy in early breast cancer.

Sequencing was performed on tumor tissue, taken before IRX-2 immunotherapy. The sequence was obtained from a human donor with breast cancer. The V gene is TRBV6-8, the J gene TRBJ1-3; D gene uncertain. CDR3 DNA: TGTGCCAGCAAGAGGGCCTCTGGAAACACCATATATTTT. This translates into CASKRASGNTIYF.